This TCR beta chain derives from a study of T cell responses to AZD1222 COVID-19 vaccine. Points from the study as a whole: Repertoires in all cases were sampled only once the peak T cell response had passed. Among spike-specific TCRs, nearly half reportedly target unmutated variant regions. Spike-specific TCR breadth and depth both grew after two AZD1222 doses. Only a handful of AZD1222 recipients, several in all, had baseline seropositivity.

Trimming pared 1 base from V and 3 bases from J, leaving 13 bases between. Germline-derived CDR1 and CDR2 are MDHEN and SYDVKM. CDR3 length: 17 residues. Comments on this clone: Its antigen is not identified.

The table came from immunoSEQ multiplex PCR; TCRdb's copy has only in-frame clones and leaves some out. The data contain 100,000 or so clones, approximately 88% of them seen just once; the ten biggest clones take up about a sixth. The sequence came from an adult in good health. The sequenced sample was peripheral blood, obtained on day 0 of AZD1222 vaccination. The chain links TRBV28 to TRBJ2-6; D is uncertain. CDR3 amino acids: CASSLSNVRYGANVLTF. The CDR3 nucleotides are TGTGCCAGCAGTTTATCCAACGTGAGGTATGGGGCCAACGTCCTGACTTTC.